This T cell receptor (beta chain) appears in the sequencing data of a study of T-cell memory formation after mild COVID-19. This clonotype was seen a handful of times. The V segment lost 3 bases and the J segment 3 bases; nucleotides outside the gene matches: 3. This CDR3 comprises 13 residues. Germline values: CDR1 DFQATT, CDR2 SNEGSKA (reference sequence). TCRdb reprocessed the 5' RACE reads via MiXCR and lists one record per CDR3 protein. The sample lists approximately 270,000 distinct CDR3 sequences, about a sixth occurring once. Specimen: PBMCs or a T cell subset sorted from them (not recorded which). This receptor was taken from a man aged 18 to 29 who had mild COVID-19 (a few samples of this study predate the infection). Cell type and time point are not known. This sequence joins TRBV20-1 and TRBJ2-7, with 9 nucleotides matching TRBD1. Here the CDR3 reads CSARDRGIYEQYV. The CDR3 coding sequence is TGCAGTGCTAGGGACAGGGGTATCTACGAGCAGTACGTC.